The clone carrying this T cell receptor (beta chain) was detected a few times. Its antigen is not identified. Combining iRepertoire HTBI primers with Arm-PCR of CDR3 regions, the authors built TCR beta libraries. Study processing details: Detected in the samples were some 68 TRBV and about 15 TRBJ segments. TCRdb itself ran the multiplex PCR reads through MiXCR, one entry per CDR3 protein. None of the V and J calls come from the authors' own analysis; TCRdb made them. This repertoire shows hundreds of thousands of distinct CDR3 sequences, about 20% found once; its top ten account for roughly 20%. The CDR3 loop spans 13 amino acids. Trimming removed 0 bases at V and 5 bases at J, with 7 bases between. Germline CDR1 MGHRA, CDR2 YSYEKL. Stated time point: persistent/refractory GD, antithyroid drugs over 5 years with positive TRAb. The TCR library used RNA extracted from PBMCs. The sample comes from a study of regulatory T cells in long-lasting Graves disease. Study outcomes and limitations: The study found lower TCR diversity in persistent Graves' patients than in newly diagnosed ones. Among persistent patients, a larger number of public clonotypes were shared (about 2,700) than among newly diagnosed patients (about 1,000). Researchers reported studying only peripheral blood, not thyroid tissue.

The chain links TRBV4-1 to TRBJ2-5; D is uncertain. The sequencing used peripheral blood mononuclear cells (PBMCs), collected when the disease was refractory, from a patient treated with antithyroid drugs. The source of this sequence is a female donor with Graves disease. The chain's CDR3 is CASSQDGEETQYF. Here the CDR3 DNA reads TGCGCCAGCAGCCAAGACGGAGAGGAGACCCAGTACTTC.